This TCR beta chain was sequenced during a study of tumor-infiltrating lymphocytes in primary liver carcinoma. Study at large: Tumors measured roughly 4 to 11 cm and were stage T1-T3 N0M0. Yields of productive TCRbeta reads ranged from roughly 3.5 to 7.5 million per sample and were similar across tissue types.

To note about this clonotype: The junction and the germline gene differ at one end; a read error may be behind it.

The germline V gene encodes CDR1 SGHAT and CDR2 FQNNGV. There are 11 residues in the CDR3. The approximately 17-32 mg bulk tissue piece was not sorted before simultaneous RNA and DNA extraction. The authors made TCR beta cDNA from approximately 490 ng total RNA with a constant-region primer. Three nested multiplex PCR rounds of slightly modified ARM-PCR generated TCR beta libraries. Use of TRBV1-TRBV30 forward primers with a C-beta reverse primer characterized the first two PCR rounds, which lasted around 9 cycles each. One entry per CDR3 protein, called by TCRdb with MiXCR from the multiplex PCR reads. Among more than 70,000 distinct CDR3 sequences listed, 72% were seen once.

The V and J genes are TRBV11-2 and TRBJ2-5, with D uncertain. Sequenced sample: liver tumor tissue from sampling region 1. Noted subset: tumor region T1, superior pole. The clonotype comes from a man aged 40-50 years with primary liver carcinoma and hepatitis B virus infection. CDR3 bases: TGTGCCAGCAGCATCGCGGAGACCCAATACTTC. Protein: CASSIAETQYF.